This is a list of T cell receptor beta chains from one sample in a study of blood T cell repertoires in COVID-19. Some clones are missing from TCRdb's copy, which holds only in-frame ones; the method was immunoSEQ multiplex PCR. The profile shows 250,000 or so clones, about 87% of them singletons. Sequencing was carried out using PBMCs or T cells enriched from blood (not recorded which). These receptors were collected from a woman in her forties or fifties who had recovered from COVID-19. CDR3s include the opening cysteine and the closing phenylalanine or tryptophan. D genes are given only for firm matches. Clone size is stated in some rows and not others, as once, few, many or a class when expanded.

J gene	clone size	V gene	D gene	CDR3 length	CDR3 protein	CDR3 DNA
TRBJ2-2	once	TRBV7-6	.	14	CASSFERRPGELFF	TGTGCCAGCAGCTTTGAGCGGCGCCCCGGGGAGCTGTTTTTT
TRBJ2-7	.	TRBV11-2	.	12	CASSFSLYEQYF	TGTGCCAGCAGCTTTTCTCTGTACGAGCAGTACTTC
TRBJ1-5	.	TRBV4-3	TRBD1	15	CASSQDRGSNQPQHF	TGCGCCAGCAGCCAGGACAGGGGTAGCAATCAGCCCCAGCATTTT
TRBJ2-1	.	TRBV2	TRBD2	14	CASSVSGRYNEQFF	TGTGCCAGCAGTGTTAGCGGGCGGTACAATGAGCAGTTCTTC
TRBJ1-2	few	TRBV7-2	.	13	CASSPHSNYGYTF	TGTGCCAGCAGCCCCCACAGTAACTATGGCTACACCTTC
TRBJ1-3	.	TRBV5-1	.	15	CASSFGVNSGNTIYF	TGCGCCAGCAGCTTCGGGGTAAACTCTGGAAACACCATATATTTT
TRBJ2-7	.	TRBV19	.	14	CASSITGQNYEQYF	TGTGCCAGTAGTATCACCGGACAAAACTACGAGCAGTACTTC
TRBJ1-1	.	TRBV6-5	.	14	CASSYTGQNTEAFF	TGTGCCAGCAGTTACACAGGGCAGAACACTGAAGCTTTCTTT
TRBJ1-1	.	TRBV12-3/TRBV12-4	.	13	CASSLDQGLEAFF	TGTGCCAGCAGTTTAGATCAGGGGCTTGAAGCTTTCTTT
TRBJ1-2	.	TRBV3-1/TRBV3-2	.	15	CASSPGDASNYGYTF	TGTGCCAGCAGCCCGGGGGACGCCTCTAACTATGGCTACACCTTC
TRBJ2-2	.	TRBV27	.	14	CASSTNRVAGELFF	TGTGCCAGCAGTACCAACAGGGTCGCCGGGGAGCTGTTTTTT
TRBJ2-6	.	TRBV9	TRBD2	19	CASSVGLAGPGSGANVLTF	TGTGCCAGCAGCGTGGGACTAGCGGGCCCAGGCTCTGGGGCCAACGTCCTGACTTTC
TRBJ2-7	.	TRBV9	.	14	CASSVNSFPYEQYF	TGTGCCAGCAGCGTAAATTCTTTTCCCTACGAGCAGTACTTC
TRBJ2-1	.	TRBV19	TRBD2	19	CASRGTSGSAANSYNEQFF	TGTGCCAGTAGGGGGACTAGCGGGTCCGCAGCAAACTCCTACAATGAGCAGTTCTTC
TRBJ2-2	.	TRBV18	TRBD2	16	CASSPPGKRETGELFF	TGTGCCAGCTCACCACCGGGGAAGCGGGAGACCGGGGAGCTGTTTTTT
TRBJ2-3	.	TRBV4-2	.	15	CASSQASTGTDTQYF	TGTGCCAGCAGCCAAGCATCGACTGGCACAGATACGCAGTATTTT
TRBJ1-5	once	TRBV5-1	.	14	CASSLSGDHQPQHF	TGCGCCAGCAGCTTGTCAGGGGATCATCAGCCCCAGCATTTT
TRBJ1-3	.	TRBV2	.	14	CASSTQGGRNTIYF	TGTGCCAGCAGTACCCAGGGAGGCAGAAACACCATATATTTT
TRBJ1-4	.	TRBV7-9	.	15	CASSFSGLWVEKLFF	TGTGCCAGCAGCTTTTCAGGGCTGTGGGTAGAAAAACTGTTTTTT
TRBJ2-1	.	TRBV9	TRBD2	17	CASSVVASGTSSNEQFF	TGTGCCAGCAGCGTAGTTGCTAGCGGGACTTCTTCCAATGAGCAGTTCTTC
TRBJ2-7	.	TRBV27	TRBD1	13	CATRPGQGARQYF	TGTGCCACCCGACCGGGACAGGGGGCCCGGCAGTACTTC
TRBJ2-3	.	TRBV7-9	.	14	CASSLAGVGDTQYF	TGTGCCAGCAGCTTAGCGGGAGTAGGAGATACGCAGTATTTT
TRBJ2-7	.	TRBV15	TRBD1	14	CATSPGQGLGEQYF	TGTGCCACCAGCCCGGGACAGGGGCTTGGCGAGCAGTACTTC
TRBJ1-4	.	TRBV6-1	.	18	CASSEALPWAATNEKLFF	TGTGCCAGCAGTGAAGCGCTTCCTTGGGCTGCAACTAATGAAAAACTGTTTTTT
TRBJ1-5	once	TRBV6-5	TRBD1	15	CASSLSGTGLSPQHF	TGTGCCAGCAGTTTATCCGGGACAGGCTTATCGCCCCAGCATTTT
TRBJ2-5	.	TRBV29-1	TRBD2	14	CSVEASGVYETQYF	TGCAGCGTTGAGGCTAGCGGGGTGTACGAGACCCAGTACTTC
TRBJ2-2	.	TRBV7-2	.	13	CASSFPDTGELFF	TGTGCCAGCAGCTTCCCGGACACCGGGGAGCTGTTTTTT
TRBJ1-5	.	TRBV19	.	14	CASRREGTGQPQHF	TGTGCCAGTAGGAGGGAGGGTACAGGTCAGCCCCAGCATTTT
TRBJ1-4	.	TRBV12-3/TRBV12-4	.	13	CASSSGYSEKLFF	TGTGCCAGCAGTTCAGGGTATAGTGAAAAACTGTTTTTT
TRBJ2-7	.	TRBV19	.	13	CASSQWPENEQYF	TGTGCCAGTAGTCAATGGCCGGAGAACGAGCAGTACTTC
TRBJ2-1	.	TRBV11-3	TRBD2	14	CASSLYGRYNEQFF	TGTGCCAGCAGCCTGTACGGGAGGTACAATGAGCAGTTCTTC
TRBJ2-1	.	TRBV3-1/TRBV3-2	.	16	CASSQEGAGIHNEQFF	TGTGCCAGCAGCCAAGAAGGTGCGGGAATCCACAATGAGCAGTTCTTC
TRBJ1-3	few	TRBV3-1/TRBV3-2	.	14	CASSQDSSGNTIYF	TGTGCCAGCAGCCAAGACAGCTCTGGAAACACCATATATTTT
TRBJ1-1	.	TRBV4-1	.	17	CASSQGPKVTVNTEAFF	TGCGCCAGCAGCCAAGGACCAAAGGTGACAGTGAACACTGAAGCTTTCTTT
TRBJ2-5	.	TRBV28	TRBD2	20	CASSSKQDIWTSGPAETQYF	TGTGCCAGCAGTTCGAAACAAGATATCTGGACTAGCGGCCCCGCTGAGACCCAGTACTTC
TRBJ2-1	.	TRBV5-4	TRBD2	15	CASSFRASGYNEQFF	TGTGCCAGCAGCTTTCGGGCTAGCGGGTACAATGAGCAGTTCTTC
TRBJ2-1	.	TRBV4-1	.	13	CASSQEGRREQFF	TGCGCCAGCAGCCAAGAAGGAAGGCGGGAGCAGTTCTTC
TRBJ2-7	.	TRBV28	.	15	CASSLCNNYGYEQYF	TGTGCCAGCAGTTTATGCAATAATTACGGTTACGAGCAGTACTTC
TRBJ2-3	.	TRBV7-2	.	15	CASSPQGSYTDTQYF	TGTGCCAGCAGCCCGCAAGGTAGCTACACAGATACGCAGTATTTT
TRBJ2-7	.	TRBV27	TRBD2	13	CASRAGGPYEQYF	TGTGCCAGCAGGGCGGGAGGGCCGTACGAGCAGTACTTC